These T cell receptor beta chains were read from a single sample in a study of beta chain features in type 1 diabetes. Only in-frame clones appear in the TCRdb table, and some are missing; sequencing was by immunoSEQ multiplex PCR. The sample consists of 250,000 to 300,000 clones, around 22% of them appearing once. The sequenced sample was naive CD4+ T cells from blood. Every receptor here comes from a woman aged 25 to 45 with type 1 diabetes. Each CDR3 is given with its conserved first and last residue. Fields, in order: D gene, clone size, V gene, CDR3 length, J gene, CDR3 DNA, CDR3 protein. The D gene is left open where the match is weak. Some rows have no size entry. The others give once, few or many, or a class for an expanded clone.

>TRBD2|few|TRBV28|16|TRBJ2-1
TGTGCCAGCAGGGTGACTAGCGGGAGTGGGGAGAATGAGCAGTTCTTC
CASRVTSGSGENEQFF
>.|few|TRBV29-1|13|TRBJ1-1
TGCAGCGTTGAAGGACAGAGGAACACTGAAGCTTTCTTT
CSVEGQRNTEAFF
>.|few|TRBV14|13|TRBJ1-1
TGTGCCAGCGGAGGCAACATGAACACTGAAGCTTTCTTT
CASGGNMNTEAFF
>.|few|TRBV5-1|15|TRBJ2-2
TGCGCCAGCAGCCCCCGGACAGCGAACACCGGGGAGCTGTTTTTT
CASSPRTANTGELFF
>TRBD2|.|TRBV7-3|13|TRBJ2-3
TGTGCCAGCAGCTCAGATAGCGGGAACGCGCAGTATTTT
CASSSDSGNAQYF
>TRBD2|.|TRBV29-1|15|TRBJ2-7
TGCAGCGTTGGGGGACTAGGAGTGGGGTCCTACGAGCAGTACTTC
CSVGGLGVGSYEQYF
>TRBD2|.|TRBV30|16|TRBJ2-1
TGTGCCTGGAGTGCCGGGACTAGCGGGATTTACAATGAGCAGTTCTTC
CAWSAGTSGIYNEQFF
>TRBD1|.|TRBV28|18|TRBJ2-3
TGTGCCAGCAGTTTGGGGACAGGAGAAACCCTACTCACAGATACGCAGTATTTT
CASSLGTGETLLTDTQYF
>.|.|TRBV19|15|TRBJ2-1
TGTGCCAGTAGTTGGAGCTCCCGAGGTTACAATGAGCAGTTCTTC
CASSWSSRGYNEQFF
>TRBD2|.|TRBV4-1|17|TRBJ2-7
TGCGCCAGCAGCCAAGTGAGCGGGGCCAGACGAAATTACGAGCAGTACTTC
CASSQVSGARRNYEQYF
>TRBD2|.|TRBV4-1|15|TRBJ2-5
TGCGCCAGCAGCCAAGCGACTAGCGGAGAAGAGACCCAGTACTTC
CASSQATSGEETQYF
>TRBD2|.|TRBV4-1|17|TRBJ2-1
TGCGCCAGCAGCCAACCGCGAGCGGGAGGGCCAGCCAATGAGCAGTTCTTC
CASSQPRAGGPANEQFF
>.|few|TRBV2|14|TRBJ1-1
TGTGCCAGCATCAAAGGAGGGCCGAACACTGAAGCTTTCTTT
CASIKGGPNTEAFF
>TRBD2|few|TRBV6-5|13|TRBJ2-2
TGTGCCAGCAGACTAGCGGGCACCGGGGAGCTGTTTTTT
CASRLAGTGELFF
>TRBD1|.|TRBV18|15|TRBJ1-1
TGTGCCAGCTCACAAGCCCAGGGGGCGGGCACTGAAGCTTTCTTT
CASSQAQGAGTEAFF
>TRBD1|.|TRBV2|13|TRBJ1-2
TGTGCCAGCACCCTCAAAGGGGGCGGCGGCTACACCTTC
CASTLKGGGGYTF
>.|.|TRBV30|14|TRBJ1-3
TGTGCCTGGAGTGGTACACAAGGGGGTAACACCATATATTTT
CAWSGTQGGNTIYF
>.|few|TRBV29-1|15|TRBJ1-3
TGCAGCGTCTCCCCGGTACAGGGTCAAGGAAACACCATATATTTT
CSVSPVQGQGNTIYF
>TRBD2|.|TRBV19|15|TRBJ2-1
TGTGCCAGTAGCCATCTAGCGGGGTTCTACAATGAGCAGTTCTTC
CASSHLAGFYNEQFF
>.|few|TRBV29-1|12|TRBJ2-5
TGCAGCGTTGGAGCCCCCCAAGAGACCCAGTACTTC
CSVGAPQETQYF
>TRBD1|few|TRBV30|13|TRBJ1-2
TGTGCCTGGAGTGTAGACAGGGTTGTTGGCTACACCTTC
CAWSVDRVVGYTF
>TRBD1|.|TRBV25-1|13|TRBJ2-1
TGTGCCAGTAGCCGACAGGGCTACAATGAGCAGTTCTTC
CASSRQGYNEQFF
>TRBD2|.|TRBV9|18|TRBJ2-5
TGTGCCAGCAGCGTGTCGACTAGCGGGAGGAGTCGGGGAGAGACCCAGTACTTC
CASSVSTSGRSRGETQYF
>.|few|TRBV12-5|12|TRBJ2-3
TGTGCTAGTGGGGTGGCCACAGATACGCAGTATTTT
CASGVATDTQYF
>TRBD1|few|TRBV7-9|16|TRBJ2-7
TGTGCCAGCAGCTTAGAGACAGGGGGGAGCTCCTACGAGCAGTACTTC
CASSLETGGSSYEQYF
>.|.|TRBV7-9|14|TRBJ2-7
TGTGCCAGCAGCTTAGGAGTTGCTATCGACGAGCAGTACTTC
CASSLGVAIDEQYF
>.|.|TRBV27|12|TRBJ1-1
TGTGCCAGCGGGACAAGGATTTCTGAAGCTTTCTTT
CASGTRISEAFF
>TRBD1|.|TRBV25-1|17|TRBJ1-4
TGTGCCAGCAGCGACTCCGGGACAGGGGAGATTTGGGAAAAACTGTTTTTT
CASSDSGTGEIWEKLFF
>TRBD2|.|TRBV28|17|TRBJ2-1
TGTGCCAGCAGTTCCCCGCTCGGAGCGGGGGAGGTCGATGAGCAGTTCTTC
CASSSPLGAGEVDEQFF
>.|.|TRBV12-5|17|TRBJ2-6
TGTGCTAGTGGTTCCACCCCTGACTTCTCTGGGGCCAACGTCCTGACTTTC
CASGSTPDFSGANVLTF
>.|.|TRBV7-9|16|TRBJ2-2
TGTGCCAGCAGCTTAGGGTCCAGGGCAGATACCGGGGAGCTGTTTTTT
CASSLGSRADTGELFF
>TRBD1|.|TRBV9|15|TRBJ2-7
TGTGCCAGCACCTTCGGGACAGGGAGCGGCTACGAGCAGTACTTC
CASTFGTGSGYEQYF
>TRBD2|.|TRBV11-2|16|TRBJ2-5
TGTGCCAGCACCCTAGCGGGGGGAGTACGGGGTTTGGACCAGTACTTC
CASTLAGGVRGLDQYF
>.|.|TRBV27|14|TRBJ2-2
TGTGCCAGCAGTTTTCCAGGGGAAACCGGGGAGCTGTTTTTT
CASSFPGETGELFF
>.|.|TRBV6-1|15|TRBJ2-2
TGTGCCAGCAGTGAGCTGCAGGGTCGGTCCGGGGAGCTGTTTTTT
CASSELQGRSGELFF
>.|few|TRBV7-3|13|TRBJ1-1
TGTGCCAGCAGCTCAGATTCGGGTAATGAAGCTTTCTTT
CASSSDSGNEAFF
>TRBD2|few|TRBV5-4|15|TRBJ2-1
TGTGCCAGCAGGTCGGCTAGCGGGAGCCCAAATGAGCAGTTCTTC
CASRSASGSPNEQFF
>.|.|TRBV7-7|14|TRBJ2-7
TGTGCTAGCAGCCGGGACATAGCGTCCTACGAGCAGTACTTC
CASSRDIASYEQYF
>TRBD1|few|TRBV28|14|TRBJ2-1
TGTGCCAGCAGTTTCCGGGACAGGGGTCATGAGCAGTTCTTC
CASSFRDRGHEQFF
>.|few|TRBV29-1|14|TRBJ1-2
TGCAGCGTTTCCCGCGACAGGATGGACTATGGCTACACCTTC
CSVSRDRMDYGYTF
>TRBD2|.|TRBV7-9|16|TRBJ2-3
TGTGCCAGCAGCCCTCGAGCGGGAGGAAGCACAGATACGCAGTATTTT
CASSPRAGGSTDTQYF
>.|few|TRBV5-1|16|TRBJ2-1
TGCGCCAGCAGCTTGGGGCCCTCCAGCTCCTACAATGAGCAGTTCTTC
CASSLGPSSSYNEQFF